This TCR beta chain originates from a study of cytomegalovirus exposure and HLA in healthy donors. Findings of the study overall: Later on, analysis showed that most CMV-associated TCR beta chains appeared to be HLA-restricted.

Vbeta (60) and Jbeta (13) primers were used in the PCR. Some clones are missing from TCRdb's copy, which holds only in-frame ones; the method was immunoSEQ multiplex PCR. The table records 150,000 to 200,000 clones, over 70% of them present only once. To note about this clone: Its target is not known.

Germline CDR1 LNHDA, CDR2 SQIVND (reference sequence). The CDR3 runs to 17 residues. The V segment lost 5 bases and the J segment 5 bases; nucleotides outside the gene matches: 8. The sequencing sample was made of PBMCs. V and J are TRBV19 and TRBJ2-1; 14 bases are shared with TRBD2. This receptor was obtained from a male donor in good health and CMV-seronegative. The CDR3 DNA is TGTGCCAGTAGTTGGACTAGCGGGAGGAACGACGACAATGAGCAGTTCTTC. Amino acid sequence: CASSWTSGRNDDNEQFF.